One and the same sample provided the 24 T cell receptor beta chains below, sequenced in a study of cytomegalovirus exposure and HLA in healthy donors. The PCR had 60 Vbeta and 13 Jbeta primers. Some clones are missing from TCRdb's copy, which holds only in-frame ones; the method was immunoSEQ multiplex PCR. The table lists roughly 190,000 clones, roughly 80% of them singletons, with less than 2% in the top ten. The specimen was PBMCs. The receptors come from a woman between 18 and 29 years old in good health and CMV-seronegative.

In DNA form, the CDR3 reads TGTGCCAGTTTACCTCAGACAACCTCGGGAGGCTACACCTTC. Translating it yields CASLPQTTSGGYTF. The V gene is TRBV28, the J gene TRBJ1-2; D uncertain. This CDR3 has 14 residues. Trimming took off 9 bases at V and 8 bases at J, with 22 bases between the two ends. CDR1 is MDHEN, CDR2 SYDVKM, per germline.

The CDR3 DNA is TGTGCCAGCAGTTTCACTAAATTAGCTGGAAACACCATATATTTT. Residues: CASSFTKLAGNTIYF. The chain is built from TRBV28 and TRBJ1-3; D uncertain. Germline CDR1 is MDHEN and CDR2 is SYDVKM. V lost 3 bases, J lost 2 bases, and 11 bases lay in between. There are 15 residues in the CDR3. The whole variable domain, remainder taken from reference TRBV28 and TRBJ1-3, is DVKVTQSSRYLVKRTGEKVFLECVQDMDHENMFWYRQDPGLGLRLIYFSYDVKMKEKGDIPEGYSVSREKKERFSLILESASTNQTSMYLCASSFTKLAGNTIYFGEGSWLTVV.

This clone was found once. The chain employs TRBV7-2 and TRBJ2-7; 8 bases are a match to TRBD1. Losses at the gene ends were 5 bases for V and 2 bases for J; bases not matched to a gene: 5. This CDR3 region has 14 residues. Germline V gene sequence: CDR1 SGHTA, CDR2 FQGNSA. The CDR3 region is CASSPQTGAYEQYF. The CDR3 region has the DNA TGTGCCAGCAGCCCCCAGACAGGGGCCTACGAGCAGTACTTC. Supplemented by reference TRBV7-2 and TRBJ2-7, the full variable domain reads GAGVSQSPSNKVTEKGKDVELRCDPISGHTALYWYRQSLGQGLEFLIYFQGNSAPDKSGLPSDRFSAERTGGSVSTLTIQRTQQEDSAVYLCASSPQTGAYEQYFGPGTRLTVT.

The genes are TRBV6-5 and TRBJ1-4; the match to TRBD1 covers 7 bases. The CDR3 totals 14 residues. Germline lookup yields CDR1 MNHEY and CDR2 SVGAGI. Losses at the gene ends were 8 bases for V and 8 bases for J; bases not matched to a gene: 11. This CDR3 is CASGQDRAREKLFF. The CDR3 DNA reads TGTGCCAGCGGACAAGACAGGGCAAGGGAAAAACTGTTTTTT.

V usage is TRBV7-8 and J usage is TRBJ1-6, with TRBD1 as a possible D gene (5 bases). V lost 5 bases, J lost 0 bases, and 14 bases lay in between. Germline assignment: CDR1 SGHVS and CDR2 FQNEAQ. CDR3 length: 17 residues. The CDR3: CASSLGPVSSYNSPLHF. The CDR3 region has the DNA TGTGCCAGCAGCCTGGGGCCGGTGAGCTCCTATAATTCACCCCTCCACTTT.

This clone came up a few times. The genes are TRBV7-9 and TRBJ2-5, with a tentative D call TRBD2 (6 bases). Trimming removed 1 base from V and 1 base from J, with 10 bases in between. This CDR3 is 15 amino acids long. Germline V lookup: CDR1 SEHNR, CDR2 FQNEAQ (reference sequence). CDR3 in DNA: TGTGCCAGCAGCTTAGGAATGCGGGGCCAAGAGACCCAGTACTTC. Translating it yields CASSLGMRGQETQYF. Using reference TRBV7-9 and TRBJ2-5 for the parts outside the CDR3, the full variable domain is DTGVSQNPRHKITKRGQNVTFRCDPISEHNRLYWYRQTLGQGPEFLTYFQNEAQLEKSRLLSDRFSAERPKGSFSTLEIQRTEQGDSAMYLCASSLGMRGQETQYFGPGTRLLVL.

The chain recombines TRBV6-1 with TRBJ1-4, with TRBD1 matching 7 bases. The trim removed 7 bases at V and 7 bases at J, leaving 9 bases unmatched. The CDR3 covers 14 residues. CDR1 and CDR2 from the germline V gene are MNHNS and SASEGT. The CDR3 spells CASKIGGAGEKLFF. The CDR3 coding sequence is TGTGCCAGCAAAATAGGGGGCGCGGGTGAAAAACTGTTTTTT.

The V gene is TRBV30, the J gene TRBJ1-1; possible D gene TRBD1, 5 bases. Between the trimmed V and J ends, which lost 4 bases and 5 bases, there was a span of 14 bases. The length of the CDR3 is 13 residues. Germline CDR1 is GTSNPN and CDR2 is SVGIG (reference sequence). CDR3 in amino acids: CAWTLWGETEAFF. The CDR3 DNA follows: TGTGCCTGGACCCTCTGGGGGGAAACTGAAGCTTTCTTT.

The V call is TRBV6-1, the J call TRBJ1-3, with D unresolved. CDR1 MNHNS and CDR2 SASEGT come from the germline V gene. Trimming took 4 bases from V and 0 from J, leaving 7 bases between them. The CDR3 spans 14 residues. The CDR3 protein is CASSVSDSGNTIYF. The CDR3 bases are TGTGCCAGCAGTGTATCAGACTCTGGAAACACCATATATTTT.

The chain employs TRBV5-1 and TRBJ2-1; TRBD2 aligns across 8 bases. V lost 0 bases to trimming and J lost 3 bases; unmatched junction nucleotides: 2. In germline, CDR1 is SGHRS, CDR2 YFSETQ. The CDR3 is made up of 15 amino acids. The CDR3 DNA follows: TGCGCCAGCAGCTTGGCCGGGACTAGCTACAATGAGCAGTTCTTC. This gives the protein CASSLAGTSYNEQFF. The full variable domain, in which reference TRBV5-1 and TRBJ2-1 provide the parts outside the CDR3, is KAGVTQTPRYLIKTRGQQVTLSCSPISGHRSVSWYQQTPGQGLQFLFEYFSETQRNKGNFPGRFSGRQFSNSRSEMNVSTLELGDSALYLCASSLAGTSYNEQFFGPGTRLTVL.

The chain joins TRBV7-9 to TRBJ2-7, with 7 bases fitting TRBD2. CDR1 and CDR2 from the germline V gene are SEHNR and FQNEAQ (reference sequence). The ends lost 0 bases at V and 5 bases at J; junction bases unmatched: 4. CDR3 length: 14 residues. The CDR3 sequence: CASSLAGGLHEQYF. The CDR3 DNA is TGTGCCAGCAGCTTAGCGGGAGGGCTCCACGAGCAGTACTTC.

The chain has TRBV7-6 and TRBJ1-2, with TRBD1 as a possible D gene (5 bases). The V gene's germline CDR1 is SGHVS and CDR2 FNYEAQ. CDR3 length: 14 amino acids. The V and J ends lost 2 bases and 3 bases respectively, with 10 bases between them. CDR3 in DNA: TGTGCCAGCAGCTTAAAAGGGGATGACTATGGCTACACCTTC. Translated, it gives CASSLKGDDYGYTF.

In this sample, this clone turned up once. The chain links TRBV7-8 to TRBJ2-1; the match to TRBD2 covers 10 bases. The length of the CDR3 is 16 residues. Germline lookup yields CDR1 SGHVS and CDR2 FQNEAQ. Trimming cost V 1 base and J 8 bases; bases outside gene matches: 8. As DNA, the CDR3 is TGTGCCAGCAGCTTAGTTAAGCCTAGCGGGAGCGATGAGCAGTTCTTC. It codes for CASSLVKPSGSDEQFF.

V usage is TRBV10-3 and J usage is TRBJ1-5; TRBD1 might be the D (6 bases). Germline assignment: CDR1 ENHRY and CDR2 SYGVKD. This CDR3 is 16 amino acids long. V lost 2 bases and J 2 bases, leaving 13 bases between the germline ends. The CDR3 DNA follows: TGTGCCATCAGTGAGGTTGGCGGGGGCCGCAATCAGCCCCAGCATTTT. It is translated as CAISEVGGGRNQPQHF.

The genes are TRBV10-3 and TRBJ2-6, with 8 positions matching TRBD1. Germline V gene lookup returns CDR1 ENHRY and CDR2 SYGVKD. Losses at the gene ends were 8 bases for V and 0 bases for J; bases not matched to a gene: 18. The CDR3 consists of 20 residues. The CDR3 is CAISMRGGQGASSGANVLTF. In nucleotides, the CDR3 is TGTGCCATCTCAATGCGGGGAGGACAGGGAGCCTCCTCTGGGGCCAACGTCCTGACTTTC.

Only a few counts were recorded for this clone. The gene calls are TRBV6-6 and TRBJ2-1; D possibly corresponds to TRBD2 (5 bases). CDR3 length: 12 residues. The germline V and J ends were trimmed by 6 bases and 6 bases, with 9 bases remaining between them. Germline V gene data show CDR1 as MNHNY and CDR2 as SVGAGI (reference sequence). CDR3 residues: CASSLDSNEQFF. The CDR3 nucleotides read TGTGCCAGCAGCCTGGACTCCAATGAGCAGTTCTTC.

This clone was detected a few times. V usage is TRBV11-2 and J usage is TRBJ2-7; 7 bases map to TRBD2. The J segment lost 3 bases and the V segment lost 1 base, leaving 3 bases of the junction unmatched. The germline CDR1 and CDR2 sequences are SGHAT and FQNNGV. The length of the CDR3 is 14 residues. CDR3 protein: CASSLVRGGYEQYF. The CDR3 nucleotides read TGTGCCAGCAGCTTAGTACGCGGGGGCTACGAGCAGTACTTC.

CDR3 coding DNA: TGTGCCAGCAGCTTAAGGGGACAGGGGAATTCACCCCTCCACTTT. It codes for CASSLRGQGNSPLHF. V gene TRBV7-3 combines with J gene TRBJ1-6; TRBD1 matches 10 bases. With V trimmed by 1 base and J by 7 bases, 1 base remained unmatched. The germline CDR1 and CDR2 sequences are SGHTA and FQGTGA. This CDR3 contains 15 residues.

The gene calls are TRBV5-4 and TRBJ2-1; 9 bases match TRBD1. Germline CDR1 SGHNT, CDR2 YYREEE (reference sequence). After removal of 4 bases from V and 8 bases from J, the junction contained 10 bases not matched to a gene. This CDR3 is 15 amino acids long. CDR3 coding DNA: TGTGCCAGCAGCGGACGGACAGGGGTATGGGATGAGCAGTTCTTC. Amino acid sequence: CASSGRTGVWDEQFF.

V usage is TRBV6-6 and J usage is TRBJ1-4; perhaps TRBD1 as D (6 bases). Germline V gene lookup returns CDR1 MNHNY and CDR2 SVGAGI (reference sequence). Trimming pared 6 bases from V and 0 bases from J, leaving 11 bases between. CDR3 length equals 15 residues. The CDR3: CASRSTGTTNEKLFF. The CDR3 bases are TGTGCCAGCAGATCTACAGGGACAACTAATGAAAAACTGTTTTTT.

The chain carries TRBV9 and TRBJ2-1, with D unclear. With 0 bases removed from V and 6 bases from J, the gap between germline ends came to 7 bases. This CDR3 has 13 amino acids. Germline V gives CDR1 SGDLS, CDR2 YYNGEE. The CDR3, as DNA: TGTGCCAGCAGCGTAGGGCTAGTCAATGAGCAGTTCTTC. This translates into CASSVGLVNEQFF.

The CDR3 is CASRFPGSGAYEQYF. CDR3 sequence (DNA): TGTGCCAGCAGATTCCCAGGGTCGGGGGCCTACGAGCAGTACTTC. The chain has TRBV6-1 and TRBJ2-7; TRBD2 is a possible D gene (6 bases). Germline CDR1 and CDR2: MNHNS and SASEGT. The CDR3 runs 15 residues. The V end was cut by 6 bases, the J end by 2 bases, with 17 bases between.

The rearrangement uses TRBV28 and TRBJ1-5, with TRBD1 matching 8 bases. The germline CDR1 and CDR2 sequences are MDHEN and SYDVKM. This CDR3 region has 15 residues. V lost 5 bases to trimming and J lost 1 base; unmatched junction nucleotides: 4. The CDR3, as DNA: TGTGCCAGCAGTAAAAGACAGGGGAGCAATCAGCCCCAGCATTTT. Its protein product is CASSKRQGSNQPQHF.

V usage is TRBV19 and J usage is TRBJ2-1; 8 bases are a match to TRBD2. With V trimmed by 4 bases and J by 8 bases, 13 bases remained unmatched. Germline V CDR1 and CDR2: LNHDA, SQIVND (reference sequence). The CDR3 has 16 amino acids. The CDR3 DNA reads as TGTGCCAGTAGTACCCGCGGGAGGAGTTCTACGGATGAGCAGTTCTTC. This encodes CASSTRGRSSTDEQFF.